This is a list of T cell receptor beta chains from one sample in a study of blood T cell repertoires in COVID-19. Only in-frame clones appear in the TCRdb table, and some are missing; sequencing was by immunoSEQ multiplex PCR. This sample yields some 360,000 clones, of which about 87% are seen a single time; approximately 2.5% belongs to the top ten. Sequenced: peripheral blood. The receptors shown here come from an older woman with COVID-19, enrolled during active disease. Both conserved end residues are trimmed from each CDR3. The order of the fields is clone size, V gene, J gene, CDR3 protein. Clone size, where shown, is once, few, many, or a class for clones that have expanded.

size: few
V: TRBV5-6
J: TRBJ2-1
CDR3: ASSLEQGANNEQF

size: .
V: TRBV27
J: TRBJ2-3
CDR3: ASSLNRVEDTQY

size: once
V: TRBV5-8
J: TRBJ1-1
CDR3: ASSPDRDVHPGAF

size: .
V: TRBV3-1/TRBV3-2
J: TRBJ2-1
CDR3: ASSRLVGTGGQDEQF

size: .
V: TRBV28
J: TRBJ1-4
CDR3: ASSPPTATNEKLF

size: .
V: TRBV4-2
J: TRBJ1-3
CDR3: ASSRGEGGTAGNTIY

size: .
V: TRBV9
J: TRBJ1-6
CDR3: ASSPGDSTYSPLH

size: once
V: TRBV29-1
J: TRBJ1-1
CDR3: SVKQGHTEAF

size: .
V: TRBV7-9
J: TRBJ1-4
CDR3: ASSFRTGGEKLF

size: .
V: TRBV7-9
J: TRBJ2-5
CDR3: ASSWTGGEETQY

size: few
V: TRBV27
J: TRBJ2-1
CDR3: ASSLRGNEQF

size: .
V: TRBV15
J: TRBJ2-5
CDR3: ATSTRLAGQETQY

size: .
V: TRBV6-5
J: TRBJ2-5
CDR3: ASKRTETQY